This entry lists 25 T cell receptor beta chains sequenced from one sample in a study of T cells in Graves' hyperthyroidism and ophthalmopathy. Amplified TCR beta CDR3 regions came from RNA transcripts. HTBI primers were used for first-round RT-PCR of the TCR CDR3. Using its own MiXCR run on the multiplex PCR reads, TCRdb lists one record per CDR3 protein. The sample yields hundreds of thousands of distinct CDR3 sequences, 15% to 20% seen once. The sequencing input was blood. These receptors came from a woman aged 30 to 39 with Graves' hyperthyroidism.

This clonotype was found many times. V gene TRBV29-1 combines with J gene TRBJ1-1; unclear D gene. The V gene lost 6 bases and the J gene lost 0 bases, with 8 bases spanning the gap. The CDR3 extends over 12 amino acids. Germline V gene data show CDR1 as SQVTM and CDR2 as ANQGSEA. CDR3 in amino acids: CSVPTVNTEAFF. Here the CDR3 DNA reads TGCAGCGTACCGACCGTGAACACTGAAGCTTTCTTT.

The gene calls are TRBV13 and TRBJ2-5; perhaps TRBD1 as D (7 bases). Deletions cut 2 bases from V and 1 base from J, with 11 bases between. Germline V CDR1 and CDR2: PRHDT, FYEKMQ (reference sequence). The CDR3 covers 15 residues. This CDR3 reads CASSLIQGGQETQYF. CDR3 in DNA: TGTGCCAGCAGCTTAATTCAGGGGGGCCAAGAGACCCAGTACTTC.

This clonotype has at least ten counts. The chain uses TRBV30 and TRBJ2-7; D is possibly TRBD1 (6 bases). The germline V gene encodes CDR1 GTSNPN and CDR2 SVGIG (reference sequence). This CDR3 is 13 amino acids long. The ends were cut back, 4 bases at V and 5 bases at J, with 15 bases in the middle. CDR3 amino acids: CAWTGEIVDEQYF. For the CDR3, the DNA is TGTGCCTGGACAGGGGAGATTGTCGACGAGCAGTACTTC. Complete variable domain (other parts from reference TRBV30 and TRBJ2-7): SQTIHQWPATLVQPVGSPLSLECTVEGTSNPNLYWYRQAAGRGLQLLFYSVGIGQISSEVPQNLSASRPQDRQFILSSKKLLLSDSGFYLCAWTGEIVDEQYFGPGTRLTVT.

This clonotype was observed many times. This chain uses TRBV6-2 or TRBV6-3 with TRBJ2-1; TRBD2 might be the D (5 bases). The CDR3 is 15 amino acids. The V end lost 6 bases, the J end lost 2 bases, and 14 bases lay between the germline ends. Germline CDR1 reads MNHEY; CDR2 reads SVGEGT. CDR3 loop: CASSRLSGAYNEQFF. The DNA of the CDR3 is TGTGCCAGCAGCCGGCTCAGCGGAGCCTACAATGAGCAGTTCTTC.

This clonotype was observed a handful of times. V gene TRBV5-1 combines with J gene TRBJ2-7; D remains unclear. The germline V gene has CDR1 SGHRS and CDR2 YFSETQ. Trimming shortened V by 1 base and J by 0 bases, and 11 bases separated the two germline ends. The CDR3 is made up of 15 amino acids. This chain's CDR3 is CASSLLRSFSYEQYF. In DNA form, the CDR3 reads TGCGCCAGCAGCTTGTTACGGTCCTTCTCCTACGAGCAGTACTTC. The full variable domain, with the rest looked up from reference TRBV5-1 and TRBJ2-7, is KAGVTQTPRYLIKTRGQQVTLSCSPISGHRSVSWYQQTPGQGLQFLFEYFSETQRNKGNFPGRFSGRQFSNSRSEMNVSTLELGDSALYLCASSLLRSFSYEQYFGPGTRLTVT.

The V and J genes are TRBV28 and TRBJ1-6, with unresolved D. Trimming took off 5 bases at V and 10 bases at J, with 15 bases between the two ends. The CDR3 is 14 amino acids. Germline V lookup: CDR1 MDHEN, CDR2 SYDVKM. The CDR3 sequence: CASSEGMGGSPLHF. The CDR3 DNA reads TGTGCCAGCAGTGAAGGGATGGGCGGGTCACCCCTCCACTTT.

This clonotype was seen more than once but under ten times. The chain combines TRBV10-3 with TRBJ2-1; possibly TRBD1 for D (6 bases). Per the germline V gene, CDR1 is ENHRY and CDR2 is SYGVKD. This CDR3 is 14 amino acids long. V gave up 8 bases and J gave up 6 bases, with 17 bases separating them. The CDR3, as DNA: TGTGCCATCTCAGGGGACAAGGGAAGCAATGAGCAGTTCTTC. Its protein is CAISGDKGSNEQFF.

The sample holds many counts of this clonotype. The CDR3 bases are TGTGCCAGCAGCTTAGTCCCTGTCGGGGTGAGGAGTGAAGCTTTCTTT. The encoded protein is CASSLVPVGVRSEAFF. The chain carries TRBV7-2 and TRBJ1-1; D is undetermined. Germline values: CDR1 SGHTA, CDR2 FQGNSA. This CDR3 contains 16 residues. The V end was cut by 1 base, the J end by 7 bases, with 19 bases between.

A single count supports this clonotype. The genes are TRBV14 and TRBJ2-1, with TRBD2 matching over 14 bases. Germline V gene lookup returns CDR1 SGHDN and CDR2 FVKESK. This CDR3 has 16 amino acids. V gave up 0 bases and J gave up 9 bases; unmatched junction bases: 4. This CDR3 is CASSQERGLAGVEQFF. The CDR3 DNA sequence: TGTGCCAGCAGCCAAGAAAGGGGACTAGCGGGAGTTGAGCAGTTCTTC.

In its sample, this clonotype was seen many times. This chain joins TRBV12-3 or TRBV12-4 and TRBJ2-3; the D is unclear. CDR3 length: 18 amino acids. V shed 0 bases and J shed 0 bases, with 16 bases lying between them. The CDR3 coding sequence is TGTGCCAGCAGTTTAGCGCGTATGAGCGCTTCTAGCACAGATACGCAGTATTTT. Its translation is CASSLARMSASSTDTQYF.

This clonotype came up many times. The chain employs TRBV12-3 or TRBV12-4 and TRBJ2-1, with TRBD2 identical over 8 bases. V was clipped by 7 bases and J by 7 bases; unmatched bases: 15. The CDR3 is 16 residues long. The DNA of the CDR3 is TGTGCCAGCATGAATGGTTACGGGAGGGCGAGAAATGAGCAGTTCTTC. This codes for CASMNGYGRARNEQFF.

The V gene is TRBV20-1, the J gene TRBJ1-1; the match to TRBD1 covers 10 bases. After removal of 2 bases from V and 3 bases from J, the junction contained 6 bases not matched to a gene. CDR1 is DFQATT, CDR2 SNEGSKA, per germline (reference sequence). CDR3 size: 15 residues. The CDR3 coding sequence is TGCAGTGCTAGATACCCGGACAGGGGGTACACTGAAGCTTTCTTT. Protein: CSARYPDRGYTEAFF.

Of note for this clonotype: A much bigger clone sits one base away, suggesting this may be a read error. This chain links TRBV12-3 or TRBV12-4 with TRBJ2-2; D may be TRBD2 (6 bases). Trimming stripped 6 bases from V and 10 bases from J, with 18 bases between. There are 14 residues in the CDR3. CDR3 in amino acids: CASSPGKAGVELFF. The CDR3 nucleotides read TGTGCCAGCAGCCCGGGAAAAGCGGGCGTGGAGCTGTTTTTT.

This clonotype was counted between two and nine times. The chain combines TRBV20-1 with TRBJ2-6, with D perhaps matching TRBD1 (6 bases). With 5 bases removed from V and 8 bases from J, the gap between germline ends came to 13 bases. CDR1 and CDR2 (germline): DFQATT, SNEGSKA (reference sequence). The CDR3 is made up of 13 amino acids. The CDR3 reads CSAVDRNTNVLTF. In DNA form, the CDR3 reads TGCAGTGCTGTTGACAGGAACACCAACGTCCTGACTTTC.

This clonotype has ten or more counts. The chain joins TRBV7-8 to TRBJ1-2, with D unclear. Germline V gives CDR1 SGHVS, CDR2 FQNEAQ. Trimming removed 7 bases from V and 7 bases from J, with 22 bases in between. The CDR3 consists of 15 residues. CDR3 bases: TGTGCCAGCACCCTAGGCCCCTATCCCAACGTTGGCTACACCTTC. Translated, it gives CASTLGPYPNVGYTF.

This clonotype was seen repeatedly, ten times or more. The chain carries TRBV7-8 and TRBJ2-7; TRBD1 agrees at 7 bases. Losses at the gene ends were 1 base for V and 5 bases for J; bases not matched to a gene: 14. CDR1 SGHVS and CDR2 FQNEAQ come from the germline V gene. This CDR3 has 17 amino acids. CDR3 DNA sequence: TGTGCCAGCAGCTTAGAGGCAGGGGGTCTCAATGACGACGAGCAGTACTTC. Protein: CASSLEAGGLNDDEQYF.

The rearrangement joins TRBV3-1 to TRBJ2-5; possible D gene TRBD1, 5 bases. The CDR3 runs 14 residues. Per germline, CDR1 LGHDT and CDR2 YNNKEL (reference sequence). V lost 0 bases to trimming and J lost 5 bases, with 10 bases between them. In DNA form, the CDR3 reads TGTGCCAGCAGCCAAGATAGGGGTCGGGAGACCCAGTACTTC. This encodes CASSQDRGRETQYF.

This clonotype was found a few times. This chain connects TRBV28 to TRBJ2-2; 7 bases agree with TRBD2. Germline-derived CDR1 and CDR2 are MDHEN and SYDVKM. With 2 bases clipped from V and 2 bases from J, the junction kept 5 bases outside the gene matches. This CDR3 comprises 16 residues. The chain's CDR3 is CASSLPGGSNTGELFF. As DNA, the CDR3 is TGTGCCAGCAGTTTACCGGGGGGATCCAACACCGGGGAGCTGTTTTTT.

This rearrangement joins TRBV20-1 to TRBJ2-3; TRBD2 matches 10 bases. J was trimmed by 4 bases and V by 3 bases; bases with no gene match: 7. Germline lookup yields CDR1 DFQATT and CDR2 SNEGSKA (reference sequence). This CDR3 contains 15 residues. The CDR3 region is CSARVASGSPDTQYF. The CDR3 coding sequence is TGCAGTGCTAGGGTGGCTAGCGGGAGTCCAGATACGCAGTATTTT.

The chain couples TRBV12-3 or TRBV12-4 to TRBJ1-2; the D gene is possibly TRBD1 (5 bases). V lost 0 bases and J lost 7, with 9 bases in between. This CDR3 spans 13 amino acids. CDR3 residues: CASSLAERGGYTF. As DNA, the CDR3 is TGTGCCAGCAGTTTAGCAGAAAGGGGTGGCTACACCTTC.

This clonotype was picked up many times. The V gene is TRBV28, the J gene TRBJ2-2, with a possible D match to TRBD2 (6 bases). Trimming took 7 bases from V and 4 from J, leaving 7 bases between them. The germline V gene has CDR1 MDHEN and CDR2 SYDVKM. The CDR3 runs to 12 residues. In DNA, the CDR3 is TGTGCCAGCATGCGGGGCACCGGGGAGCTGTTTTTT. Translated, it gives CASMRGTGELFF.

This clonotype was found many times. This chain uses TRBV20-1 with TRBJ2-3, with TRBD1 matching 7 bases. V shed 3 bases, J shed 1 base, and the junction held 1 base outside the gene matches. The CDR3 has 13 amino acids. CDR1 DFQATT and CDR2 SNEGSKA come from the germline V gene (reference sequence). The CDR3 DNA sequence: TGCAGTGCTAGGAGGGGGCGCACAGATACGCAGTATTTT. Protein product: CSARRGRTDTQYF.

Regarding this clonotype: One junction end disagrees with the germline gene, perhaps due to a read error. The V and J genes are TRBV20-1 and TRBJ1-6; no clear D. CDR1 is DFQATT and CDR2 is SNEGSKA in the germline V gene (reference sequence). The CDR3 covers 13 residues. As DNA, the CDR3 is TGCAGTGCCAGAGAGCGCTATAATTCACCCCTCCACTTT. Amino acid sequence: CSARERYNSPLHF.

This clonotype was detected only a few times. The chain joins TRBV7-2 to TRBJ2-5; 10 nucleotides align to TRBD2. This CDR3 comprises 16 residues. Trimming took 2 bases from V and 1 from J; bases not matched to a gene: 4. Germline V lookup: CDR1 SGHTA, CDR2 FQGNSA. CDR3 in amino acids: CASSLTSGVGQETQYF. Here the CDR3 DNA reads TGTGCCAGCAGCTTAACTAGCGGGGTGGGCCAAGAGACCCAGTACTTC.

In this sample, this clonotype turned up a few times. The genes are TRBV7-3 and TRBJ2-7, with 10 bases lining up with TRBD2. Germline V gives CDR1 SGHTA, CDR2 FQGTGA. CDR3 size: 15 residues. V lost 5 bases, J lost 2 bases, and 6 bases stayed unmatched. The chain's CDR3 is CASSPGTSATYEQYF. The CDR3 coding sequence is TGTGCCAGCAGCCCGGGGACTAGCGCTACCTACGAGCAGTACTTC.